The clone carrying this T cell receptor beta chain was detected many times. Its antigen is unknown. Germline CDR1 reads MDHEN; CDR2 reads SYDVKM. The ends were cut back, 3 bases at V and 5 bases at J, with 13 bases in the middle. The CDR3 consists of 14 residues. CDR3 regions were amplified by Arm-PCR using iRepertoire HTBI primers to build TCR beta libraries. TCRdb called the multiplex PCR reads again in MiXCR, with one record for every CDR3 protein. This sample yields some 330,000 distinct CDR3 sequences, of which roughly 25% are seen a single time; around 30% belongs to the top ten. These data are taken from a study of regulatory T cells in long-lasting Graves disease. Study in general: Over 5 years on antithyroid drugs plus positive TSH receptor antibodies marked Graves' disease as persistent.

Study findings and constraints: Having only a small sample size may have limited accuracy. When disease was persistent, TRBV28, TRBJ1-2 and TRBJ2-5 were the favored segments.

The time point is: persistent/refractory GD, antithyroid drugs over 5 years with positive TRAb. RNA from PBMCs was the source of the TCR library. Those enrolled as patients came out of an endocrinology department in Xi'an, China. The sequence was collected from a woman between 40 and 50 years old with Graves disease. Sequencing used peripheral blood mononuclear cells (PBMCs), obtained when the disease was refractory, from a patient treated with antithyroid drugs. The V gene is TRBV28, the J gene TRBJ1-2; possible D gene TRBD1, 5 bases. As DNA, the CDR3 is TGTGCCAGCAGTTTTATAGGGAAGGGGTATGGCTACACCTTC. This codes for CASSFIGKGYGYTF.